Shown below are 12 T cell receptor beta chains from a single sample sequenced in a study of cytomegalovirus exposure and HLA in healthy donors. PCR used 60 Vbeta primers and 13 Jbeta primers. The assay was immunoSEQ multiplex PCR, and TCRdb's table has in-frame clones only and misses some. The repertoire has some 210,000 clones, over 80% of them found once; the top ten carry 1.3%. Material: PBMCs. The receptors here all came from a man in his thirties or forties in good health and CMV-seronegative.

The V gene is TRBV6-5, the J gene TRBJ1-4; unclear D gene. Germline V gene data show CDR1 as MNHEY and CDR2 as SVGAGI. CDR3 size: 15 residues. V was shortened by 0 bases and J by 4 bases, with 9 bases between the two germline ends. CDR3 sequence reads: CASSYSTRSNEKLFF. The CDR3, as DNA: TGTGCCAGCAGTTACTCGACAAGAAGTAATGAAAAACTGTTTTTT.

The chain has TRBV6-5 and TRBJ1-1; perhaps TRBD1 as D (6 bases). The CDR3 spans 14 residues. The germline V gene encodes CDR1 MNHEY and CDR2 SVGAGI. V dropped 7 bases and J dropped 4 bases, with 16 bases sitting between them. CDR3 coding DNA: TGTGCCAGCACCGTAGGACAGTGGTCCACTGAAGCTTTCTTT. Translated, it gives CASTVGQWSTEAFF.

The J gene is TRBJ2-1, the V gene TRBV7-2, with D tentatively TRBD1 (6 bases). Per the germline V gene, CDR1 is SGHTA and CDR2 is FQGNSA. The V and J ends lost 5 bases and 9 bases respectively, with 17 bases between them. This CDR3 comprises 14 residues. This CDR3 reads CASSEKWTAGEQFF. Here the CDR3 DNA reads TGTGCCAGCAGCGAGAAATGGACAGCTGGTGAGCAGTTCTTC.

The chain employs TRBV5-1 and TRBJ2-2; a possible D gene is TRBD2 (7 bases). Germline V gene sequence: CDR1 SGHRS, CDR2 YFSETQ. The CDR3 has 15 amino acids. The germline V and J ends were trimmed by 4 bases and 7 bases, with 17 bases remaining between them. This CDR3 is CASSPSRGAVGELFF. CDR3 sequence (DNA): TGCGCCAGCAGCCCATCCCGGGGGGCGGTCGGGGAGCTGTTTTTT.

The rearrangement uses TRBV2 and TRBJ1-1; 8 bases are a match to TRBD1. The CDR3 is made up of 15 amino acids. The J segment lost 4 bases and the V segment lost 2 bases, leaving 6 bases of the junction unmatched. Germline V gene data show CDR1 as SNHLY and CDR2 as FYNNEI. The CDR3 DNA reads TGTGCCAGCAGTGAACGAGCGACAGGGGTCACTGAAGCTTTCTTT. Protein sequence: CASSERATGVTEAFF.

The rearrangement links TRBV27 to TRBJ2-5; 7 nucleotides align to TRBD2. The J call may be mistaken, given a closer DNA end match to TRBJ2-7. Germline CDR1 is MNHEY and CDR2 is SMNVEV (reference sequence). The CDR3 has 13 amino acids. The CDR3 coding sequence is TGTGCCAGCATGGGGGGGAGCTCCTACGAGCAGTACTTC. This encodes CASMGGSSYEQYF.

The chain recombines TRBV25-1 with TRBJ2-2; 9 bases match TRBD1. Germline V CDR1 and CDR2: MGHDK, SYGVNS. Trimming removed 8 bases from V and 6 bases from J; junction bases left unmatched: 7. The length of the CDR3 is 14 residues. The chain's CDR3 is CASLPRQGAGELFF. CDR3 in DNA: TGTGCCAGCCTCCCTCGACAGGGGGCCGGGGAGCTGTTTTTT. The full variable domain, rest sourced from reference TRBV25-1 and TRBJ2-2, is EADIYQTPRYLVIGTGKKITLECSQTMGHDKMYWYQQDPGMELHLIHYSYGVNSTEKGDLSSESTVSRIRTEHFPLTLESARPSHTSQYLCASLPRQGAGELFFGEGSRLTVL.

CDR3: CASSIQGADGYTF. The DNA of the CDR3 is TGTGCCAGCAGCATACAGGGGGCGGATGGCTACACCTTC. V and J are TRBV2 and TRBJ1-2, with 9 positions matching TRBD1. Per the germline V gene, CDR1 is SNHLY and CDR2 is FYNNEI. Unmatched junction bases numbered 5, after V lost 6 bases and J lost 6 bases. The CDR3 sequence is 13 residues long.

CDR3 protein: CASSEWGGWGNQPQHF. CDR3 DNA: TGTGCCAGCAGTGAATGGGGGGGCTGGGGCAATCAGCCCCAGCATTTT. V is TRBV2 and J is TRBJ1-5; a possible D gene is TRBD1 (6 bases). Germline loops: CDR1 SNHLY, CDR2 FYNNEI. The V and J ends lost 2 bases and 2 bases respectively, with 13 bases between them. This CDR3 spans 16 amino acids.

The J gene is TRBJ2-1, the V gene TRBV11-3; D might be TRBD1 (6 bases). The CDR3 sequence is 14 residues long. Germline-derived CDR1 and CDR2 are SGHNT and YENEEA. V gave up 3 bases and J gave up 9 bases, with 15 bases separating them. The CDR3 spells CASSLMVGAIEQFF. CDR3 in DNA: TGTGCCAGCAGCTTGATGGTGGGGGCGATTGAGCAGTTCTTC.

This clone was picked up a small number of times. One end of the junction is discordant with germline, which a read error may explain. This chain joins TRBV7-9 and TRBJ1-4, with D possibly TRBD1 on 6 matching bases. Germline CDR1 and CDR2: SEHNR and FQNEAQ (reference sequence). This CDR3 is 17 amino acids long. CDR3 nucleotide sequence: TGTTCCAGCAGCTTAGGGACATTGCTGCCCCCTAATGAAAAACTGTTTTTT. It encodes CSSSLGTLLPPNEKLFF.

This rearrangement joins TRBV30 to TRBJ2-3; D not certain. Deletions cut 3 bases from V and 1 base from J, with 8 bases between. CDR1 is GTSNPN and CDR2 is SVGIG in the germline V gene (reference sequence). The CDR3 spans 13 residues. The CDR3, as DNA: TGTGCCTGGAGCCCTGTCGGCACAGATACGCAGTATTTT. Translating it yields CAWSPVGTDTQYF. The full variable domain, completed using reference TRBV30 and TRBJ2-3, is SQTIHQWPATLVQPVGSPLSLECTVEGTSNPNLYWYRQAAGRGLQLLFYSVGIGQISSEVPQNLSASRPQDRQFILSSKKLLLSDSGFYLCAWSPVGTDTQYFGPGTRLTVL.